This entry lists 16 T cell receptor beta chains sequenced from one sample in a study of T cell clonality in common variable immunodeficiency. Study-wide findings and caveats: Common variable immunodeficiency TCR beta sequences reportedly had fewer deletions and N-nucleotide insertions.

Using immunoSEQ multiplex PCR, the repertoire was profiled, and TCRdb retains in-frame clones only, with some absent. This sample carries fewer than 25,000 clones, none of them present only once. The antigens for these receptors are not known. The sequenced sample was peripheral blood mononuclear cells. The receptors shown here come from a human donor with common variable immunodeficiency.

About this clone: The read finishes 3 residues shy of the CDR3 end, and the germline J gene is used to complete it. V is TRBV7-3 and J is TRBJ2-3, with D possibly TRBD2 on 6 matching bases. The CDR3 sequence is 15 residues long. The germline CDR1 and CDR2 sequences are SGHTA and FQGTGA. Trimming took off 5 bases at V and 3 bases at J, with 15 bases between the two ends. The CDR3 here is CASSPAGGITDTQYF. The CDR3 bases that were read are TGTGCCAGCAGCCCTGCCGGGGGTATAACAGATACG.

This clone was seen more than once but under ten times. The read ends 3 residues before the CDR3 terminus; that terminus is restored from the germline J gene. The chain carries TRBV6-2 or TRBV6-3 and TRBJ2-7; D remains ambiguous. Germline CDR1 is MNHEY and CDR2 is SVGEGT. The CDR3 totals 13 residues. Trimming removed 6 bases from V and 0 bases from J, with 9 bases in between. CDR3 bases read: TGTGCCAGCAGCCCGACATACTCCTACGAG. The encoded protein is CASSPTYSYE. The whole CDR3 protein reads CASSPTYSYEQYF.

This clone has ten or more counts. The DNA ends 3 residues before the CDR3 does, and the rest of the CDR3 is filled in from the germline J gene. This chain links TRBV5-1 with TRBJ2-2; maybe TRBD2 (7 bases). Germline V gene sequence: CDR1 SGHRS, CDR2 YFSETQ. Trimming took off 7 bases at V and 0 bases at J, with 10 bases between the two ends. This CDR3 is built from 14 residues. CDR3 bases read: TGCGCCAGCGTGCGGGGGCCGAACACCGGGGAG. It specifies CASVRGPNTGE. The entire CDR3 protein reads CASVRGPNTGELFF.

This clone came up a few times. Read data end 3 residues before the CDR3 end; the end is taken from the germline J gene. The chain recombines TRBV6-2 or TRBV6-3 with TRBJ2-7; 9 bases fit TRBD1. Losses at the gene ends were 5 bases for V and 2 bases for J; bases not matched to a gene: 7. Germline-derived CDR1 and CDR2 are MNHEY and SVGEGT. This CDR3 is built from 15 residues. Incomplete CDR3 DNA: TGTGCCAGCAGTCACAGGGGACAGGGTCCCTACGAG. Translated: CASSHRGQGPYE. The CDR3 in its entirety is CASSHRGQGPYEQYF.

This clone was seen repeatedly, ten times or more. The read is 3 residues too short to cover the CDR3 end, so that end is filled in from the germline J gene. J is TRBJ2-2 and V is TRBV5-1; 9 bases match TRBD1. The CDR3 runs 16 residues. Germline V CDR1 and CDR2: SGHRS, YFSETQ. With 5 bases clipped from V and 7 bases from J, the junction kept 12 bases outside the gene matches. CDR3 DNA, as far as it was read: TGCGCCAGCAGGCGGGGGACAGGGAGTATTAACGGGGAG. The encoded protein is CASRRGTGSINGE. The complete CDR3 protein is CASRRGTGSINGELFF.

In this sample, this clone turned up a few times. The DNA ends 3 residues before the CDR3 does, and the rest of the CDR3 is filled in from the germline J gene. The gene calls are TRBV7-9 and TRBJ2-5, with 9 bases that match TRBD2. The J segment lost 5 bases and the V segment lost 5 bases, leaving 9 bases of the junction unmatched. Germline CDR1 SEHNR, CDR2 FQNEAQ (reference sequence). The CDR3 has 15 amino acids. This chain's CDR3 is CASSPGVAGEETQYF. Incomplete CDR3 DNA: TGTGCCAGCAGCCCCGGGGTAGCGGGAGAGGAGACC.

CDR3 residues: CASLPSGGASEQFF. CDR3 bases read: TGTGCCAGCCTCCCGAGCGGGGGGGCGAGTGAG. The chain recombines TRBV7-9 with TRBJ2-1; 10 positions agree with TRBD2. From the germline J gene comes the end of the CDR3, since the read stops 3 residues before it. The CDR3 is made up of 14 amino acids. Per the germline V gene, CDR1 is SEHNR and CDR2 is FQNEAQ (reference sequence). J was trimmed by 9 bases and V by 8 bases; bases with no gene match: 10.

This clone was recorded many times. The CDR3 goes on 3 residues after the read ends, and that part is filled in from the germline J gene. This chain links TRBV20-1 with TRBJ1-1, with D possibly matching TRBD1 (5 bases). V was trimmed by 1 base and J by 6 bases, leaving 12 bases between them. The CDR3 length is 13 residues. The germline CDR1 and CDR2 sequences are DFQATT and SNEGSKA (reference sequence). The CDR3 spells CSARVQGGAEAFF. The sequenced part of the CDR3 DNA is TGCAGTGCTAGAGTGCAGGGAGGCGCTGAA.

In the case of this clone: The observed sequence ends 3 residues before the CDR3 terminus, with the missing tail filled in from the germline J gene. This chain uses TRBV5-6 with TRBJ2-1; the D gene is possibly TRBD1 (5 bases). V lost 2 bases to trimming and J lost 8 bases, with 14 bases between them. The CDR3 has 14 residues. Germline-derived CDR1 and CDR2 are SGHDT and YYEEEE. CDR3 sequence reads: CASSFRRVGHEQFF. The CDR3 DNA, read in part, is TGTGCCAGCAGCTTCCGCAGGGTTGGGCATGAG.

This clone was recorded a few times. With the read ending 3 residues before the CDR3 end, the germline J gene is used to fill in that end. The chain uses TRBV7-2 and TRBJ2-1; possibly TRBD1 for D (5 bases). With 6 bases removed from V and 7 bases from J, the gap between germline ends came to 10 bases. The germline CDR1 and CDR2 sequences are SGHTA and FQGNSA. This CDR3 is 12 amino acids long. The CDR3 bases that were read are TGTGCCAGCAGTCCCAGGGTTAATGAG. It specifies CASSPRVNE. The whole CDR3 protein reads CASSPRVNEQFF.

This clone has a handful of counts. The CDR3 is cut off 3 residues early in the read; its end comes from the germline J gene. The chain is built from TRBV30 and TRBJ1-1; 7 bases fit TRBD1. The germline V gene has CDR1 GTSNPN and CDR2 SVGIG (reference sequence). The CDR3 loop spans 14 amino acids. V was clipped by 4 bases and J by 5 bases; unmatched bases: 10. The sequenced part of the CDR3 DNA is TGTGCCTGGATATTGCAGGGGGGCCGGACTGAA. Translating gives CAWILQGGRTE. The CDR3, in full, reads CAWILQGGRTEAFF.

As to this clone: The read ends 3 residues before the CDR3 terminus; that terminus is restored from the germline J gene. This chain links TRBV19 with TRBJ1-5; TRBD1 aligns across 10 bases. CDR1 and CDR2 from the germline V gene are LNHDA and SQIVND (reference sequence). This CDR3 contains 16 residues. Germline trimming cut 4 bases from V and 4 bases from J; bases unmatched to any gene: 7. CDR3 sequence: CASSRRQGALNQPQHF. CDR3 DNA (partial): TGTGCCAGTAGTAGACGACAGGGGGCCTTAAATCAGCCC.

The CDR3: CASSSRQGVYEQYF. The sequenced CDR3 bases are TGTGCCAGCAGCTCCCGACAGGGAGTCTACGAG. J is TRBJ2-7 and V is TRBV7-9, with 7 bases identical to TRBD1. The read terminates 3 residues before the CDR3 end, so the remaining end is supplied by the germline J gene. This CDR3 has 14 amino acids. Germline V gene lookup returns CDR1 SEHNR and CDR2 FQNEAQ (reference sequence). J was trimmed by 3 bases and V by 4 bases; bases with no gene match: 6.

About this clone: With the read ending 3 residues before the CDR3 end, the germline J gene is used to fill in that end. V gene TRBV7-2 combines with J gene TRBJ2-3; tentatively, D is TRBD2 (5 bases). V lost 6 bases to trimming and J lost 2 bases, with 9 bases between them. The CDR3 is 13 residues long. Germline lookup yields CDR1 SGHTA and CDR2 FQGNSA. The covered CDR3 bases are TGTGCCAGCAGTCCCGGGGTCACAGATACG. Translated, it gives CASSPGVTDT. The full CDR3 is CASSPGVTDTQYF.

The sequenced CDR3 bases are TGTGCCAGCAGCTTAGGTCGGGGGGCAGATACG. Its translation: CASSLGRGADT. The full CDR3 is CASSLGRGADTQYF. The V call is TRBV7-9, the J call TRBJ2-3; 7 nucleotides agree with TRBD2. The DNA ends 3 residues before the CDR3 does, and the rest of the CDR3 is filled in from the germline J gene. Germline V gene sequence: CDR1 SEHNR, CDR2 FQNEAQ (reference sequence). The junction had 2 bases not matched to a gene; V was cut back by 1 base and J by 4 bases. The CDR3 is 14 residues long.

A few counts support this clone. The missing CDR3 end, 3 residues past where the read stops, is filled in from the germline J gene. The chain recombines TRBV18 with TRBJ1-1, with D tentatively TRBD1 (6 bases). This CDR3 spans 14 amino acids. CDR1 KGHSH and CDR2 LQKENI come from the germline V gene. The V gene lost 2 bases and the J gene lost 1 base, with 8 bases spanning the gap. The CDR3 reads CASSPRGGNTEAFF. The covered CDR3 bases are TGTGCCAGCTCACCAAGGGGGGGGAACACTGAA.